The 22 T cell receptor beta chains below come from one sample, sequenced in a study of OX40 agonist ivuxolimab in advanced cancers. Sequencing was performed with immunoSEQ multiplex PCR; in TCRdb, only in-frame clones are kept and a portion is missing. The sample has 10,000 to 15,000 clones; 69% are singletons. The material sequenced was CD4+ or CD8+ T cells sorted from blood, taken in a trial of the OX40 agonist ivuxolimab. The receptors here all came from an adult with an advanced solid tumor such as melanoma, head and neck, liver or kidney cancer.

The J gene is TRBJ2-5, the V gene TRBV7-9, with D possibly TRBD1 on 6 matching bases. V was trimmed by 4 bases and J by 3 bases, leaving 18 bases between them. Germline V gene sequence: CDR1 SEHNR, CDR2 FQNEAQ (reference sequence). This CDR3 spans 16 amino acids. The CDR3 sequence: CASSSNVNRVEETQYF. In DNA, the CDR3 is TGTGCCAGCAGCTCTAATGTAAACAGGGTGGAAGAGACCCAGTACTTC.

The chain joins TRBV7-2 to TRBJ2-7, with unresolved D. V dropped 5 bases and J dropped 0 bases, with 11 bases sitting between them. CDR3 length: 14 residues. Germline V gene data show CDR1 as SGHTA and CDR2 as FQGNSA. The CDR3 here is CASSQEATSYEQYF. The CDR3 bases are TGTGCCAGCAGCCAAGAGGCGACCTCCTACGAGCAGTACTTC.

The chain recombines TRBV19 with TRBJ2-1; 9 nucleotides match TRBD1. The CDR3 has 14 residues. Trimming took 6 bases from V and 6 from J; bases not matched to a gene: 6. Germline values: CDR1 LNHDA, CDR2 SQIVND (reference sequence). CDR3 loop: CASRDRGEGNEQFF. CDR3 nucleotide sequence: TGTGCCAGTAGGGACAGGGGAGAAGGCAATGAGCAGTTCTTC.

The chain couples TRBV5-1 to TRBJ1-1; a weak D match, TRBD1 (6 bases). Trimming removed 5 bases at V and 4 bases at J, with 21 bases between. The CDR3 covers 16 residues. The germline CDR1 and CDR2 sequences are SGHRS and YFSETQ. CDR3 amino acids: CASSQMGAQPITEAFF. The CDR3 coding sequence is TGCGCCAGCAGTCAAATGGGGGCGCAACCTATCACTGAAGCTTTCTTT.

V gene TRBV7-9 combines with J gene TRBJ2-1, with D hard to call. In germline, CDR1 is SEHNR, CDR2 FQNEAQ (reference sequence). The V gene lost 3 bases and the J gene lost 2 bases, with 20 bases spanning the gap. The CDR3 sequence is 18 residues long. The CDR3 nucleotides read TGTGCCAGCAGCTTTTCTAATGAGGTTGACGGACCCTACAATGAGCAGTTCTTC. It specifies CASSFSNEVDGPYNEQFF.

This clone was observed a handful of times. J is TRBJ1-1 and V is TRBV7-2; no clear D. Germline CDR1 and CDR2: SGHTA and FQGNSA. The CDR3 is 13 amino acids. Trimming shortened V by 5 bases and J by 4 bases, and 11 bases separated the two germline ends. This chain's CDR3 is CASSTRRVTEAFF. The CDR3 region has the DNA TGTGCCAGCAGCACCCGACGGGTCACTGAAGCTTTCTTT.

The V call is TRBV28, the J call TRBJ1-2; the D gene is possibly TRBD1 (5 bases). The CDR3 spans 14 residues. V was pared by 6 bases and J by 6 bases, with 17 bases between. The germline V gene encodes CDR1 MDHEN and CDR2 SYDVKM. The CDR3 nucleotides are TGTGCCAGCAGCTCCTCGTCAGGGTTTGATGGCTACACCTTC. It codes for CASSSSSGFDGYTF.

The chain couples TRBV19 to TRBJ1-1, with TRBD1 as a possible D gene (5 bases). Trimming stripped 1 base from V and 4 bases from J, with 10 bases between. The length of the CDR3 is 14 residues. CDR1 and CDR2 from the germline V gene are LNHDA and SQIVND (reference sequence). This CDR3 is CASSIGGLTTEAFF. CDR3 in DNA: TGTGCCAGTAGTATAGGGGGCCTGACCACTGAAGCTTTCTTT.

This clone has more than one count but fewer than ten. The V gene is TRBV7-9, the J gene TRBJ2-7, with TRBD2 matching 8 bases. Per the germline V gene, CDR1 is SEHNR and CDR2 is FQNEAQ (reference sequence). The CDR3 covers 14 residues. The J segment lost 2 bases and the V segment lost 3 bases, leaving 3 bases of the junction unmatched. In DNA form, the CDR3 reads TGTGCCAGCAGCTTCTCTAGCGGGCCCTACGAGCAGTACTTC. Protein product: CASSFSSGPYEQYF. The variable domain in full, completed from reference TRBV7-9 and TRBJ2-7, reads DTGVSQNPRHKITKRGQNVTFRCDPISEHNRLYWYRQTLGQGPEFLTYFQNEAQLEKSRLLSDRFSAERPKGSFSTLEIQRTEQGDSAMYLCASSFSSGPYEQYFGPGTRLTVT.

The gene calls are TRBV10-2 and TRBJ2-2; 12 bases are shared with TRBD2. The V gene's germline CDR1 is WSHSY and CDR2 SAAADI. CDR3 length: 15 residues. Trimming took 6 bases from V and 3 from J; bases not matched to a gene: 2. The CDR3 bases are TGCGCCAGCAGGGGACTAGCGGGCTACACCGGGGAGCTGTTTTTT. Translation: CASRGLAGYTGELFF.

This chain connects TRBV4-2 to TRBJ2-6; D gene unclear. The ends were cut back, 0 bases at V and 0 bases at J, with 6 bases in the middle. This CDR3 has 16 residues. CDR1 is LGHNA and CDR2 is YNFKEQ in the germline V gene. CDR3 bases: TGTGCCAGCAGCCAAGAGGTTCTCTCTGGGGCCAACGTCCTGACTTTC. The encoded protein is CASSQEVLSGANVLTF.

This rearrangement joins TRBV27 to TRBJ2-1; the D call may be TRBD1 or TRBD2 (5 bases each). Trimming took 1 base from V and 0 from J, leaving 13 bases between them. CDR1 MNHEY and CDR2 SMNVEV come from the germline V gene (reference sequence). CDR3 length: 17 amino acids. CDR3: CASSLLTRGSSYNEQFF. The CDR3 DNA is TGTGCCAGCAGTTTATTAACTAGGGGAAGCTCCTACAATGAGCAGTTCTTC.

The chain recombines TRBV29-1 with TRBJ2-2, with a tentative D call TRBD2 (5 bases). The V gene lost 6 bases and the J gene lost 1 base, with 9 bases spanning the gap. The germline V gene encodes CDR1 SQVTM and CDR2 ANQGSEA. The CDR3 consists of 13 residues. CDR3 sequence reads: CSVAGVNTGELFF. The DNA for the CDR3 is TGCAGCGTGGCCGGGGTGAACACCGGGGAGCTGTTTTTT.

The chain recombines TRBV7-6 with TRBJ2-1; 9 bases fit TRBD1. The CDR3 covers 15 residues. The V segment lost 5 bases and the J segment 6 bases; nucleotides outside the gene matches: 8. Looked up from germline, CDR1 is SGHVS and CDR2 is FNYEAQ. CDR3 residues: CASSRAGTGPNEQFF. CDR3 nucleotides: TGTGCCAGCAGCCGCGCCGGGACAGGGCCCAATGAGCAGTTCTTC.

This clone was seen a few times. The chain is built from TRBV19 and TRBJ2-2; D gene unclear. The ends were cut back, 2 bases at V and 0 bases at J, with 10 bases in the middle. This CDR3 comprises 16 residues. CDR1 LNHDA and CDR2 SQIVND come from the germline V gene (reference sequence). CDR3 loop: CASSITDGPNTGELFF. DNA for the CDR3: TGTGCCAGTAGTATAACCGACGGACCGAACACCGGGGAGCTGTTTTTT.

This chain uses TRBV4-2 with TRBJ2-3, with 8 bases identical to TRBD2. In germline, CDR1 is LGHNA, CDR2 YNFKEQ. With 2 bases clipped from V and 4 bases from J, the junction kept 5 bases outside the gene matches. The CDR3 totals 15 residues. As DNA, the CDR3 is TGTGCCAGCAGCCAATGGCGGGAGGAGCCAGATACGCAGTATTTT. Translation gives CASSQWREEPDTQYF.

This chain links TRBV27 with TRBJ2-3, with 9 nucleotides matching TRBD2. The CDR3 totals 15 residues. The germline gives CDR1 MNHEY, CDR2 SMNVEV (reference sequence). V lost 3 bases to trimming and J lost 6 bases; unmatched junction nucleotides: 7. In DNA form, the CDR3 reads TGTGCCAGCAGTTTGCGGGGGGGACCGGGGGATACGCAGTATTTT. This sequence encodes CASSLRGGPGDTQYF.

There are a few counts of this clone. The CDR3 nucleotides are TGTGCCAGCAGTCCCCCGGCAGGGGCGTACGAGCAGTACTTC. It translates to CASSPPAGAYEQYF. J is TRBJ2-7 and V is TRBV28; TRBD1 might be the D (6 bases). The V end lost 5 bases, the J end lost 4 bases, and 15 bases lay between the germline ends. This CDR3 region has 14 residues. Germline V gives CDR1 MDHEN, CDR2 SYDVKM.

The chain uses TRBV5-1 and TRBJ2-2; TRBD2 matches at 9 bases. The junction had 6 bases not matched to a gene; V was cut back by 0 bases and J by 6 bases. This CDR3 contains 16 residues. Germline CDR1 SGHRS, CDR2 YFSETQ. Here the CDR3 reads CASSLAAGGPPGELFF. The CDR3 region has the DNA TGCGCCAGCAGCTTGGCCGCGGGAGGGCCCCCCGGGGAGCTGTTTTTT.

The table lists this clone with a count of one. The chain has TRBV4-1 and TRBJ1-2, with D possibly matching TRBD1 (5 bases). The CDR3 length is 15 residues. Looked up from germline, CDR1 is MGHRA and CDR2 is YSYEKL. Between the trimmed V and J ends, which lost 0 bases and 0 bases, there was a span of 8 bases. The CDR3 nucleotides are TGCGCCAGCAGCCAAGACCCGGGACCTAACTATGGCTACACCTTC. This gives the protein CASSQDPGPNYGYTF.

V is TRBV5-6 and J is TRBJ2-7, with 7 positions matching TRBD1. CDR1 SGHDT and CDR2 YYEEEE come from the germline V gene. The CDR3 sequence is 14 residues long. V was clipped by 4 bases and J by 1 base; unmatched bases: 5. In nucleotides, the CDR3 is TGTGCCAGCAGCCCAATGACAGGGTCCTACGAGCAGTACTTC. As protein: CASSPMTGSYEQYF.

V gene TRBV28 combines with J gene TRBJ2-3; either TRBD1 or TRBD2 may fit D (5 bases each). The germline V gene encodes CDR1 MDHEN and CDR2 SYDVKM. V was clipped by 3 bases and J by 4 bases, with 14 bases between them. CDR3 size: 15 residues. This CDR3 reads CASSLTLRGADTQYF. The CDR3 DNA is TGTGCCAGCAGTTTGACGTTACGAGGGGCAGATACGCAGTATTTT.